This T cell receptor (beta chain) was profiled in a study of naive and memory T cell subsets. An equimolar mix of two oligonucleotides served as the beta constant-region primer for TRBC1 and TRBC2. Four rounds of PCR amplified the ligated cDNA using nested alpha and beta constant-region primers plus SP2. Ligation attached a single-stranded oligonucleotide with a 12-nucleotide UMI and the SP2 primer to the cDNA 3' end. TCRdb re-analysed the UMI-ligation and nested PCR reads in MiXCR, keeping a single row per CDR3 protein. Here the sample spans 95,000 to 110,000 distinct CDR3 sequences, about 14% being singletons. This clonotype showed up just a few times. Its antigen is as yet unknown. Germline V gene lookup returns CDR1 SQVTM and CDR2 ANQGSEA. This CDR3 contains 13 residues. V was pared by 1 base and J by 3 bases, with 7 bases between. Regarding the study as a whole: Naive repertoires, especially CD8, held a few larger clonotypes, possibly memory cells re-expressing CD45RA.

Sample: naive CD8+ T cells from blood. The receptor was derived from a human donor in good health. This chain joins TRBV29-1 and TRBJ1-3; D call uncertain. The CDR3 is CSVEVEGGNTIYF. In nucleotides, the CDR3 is TGCAGCGTTGAAGTTGAAGGTGGAAACACCATATATTTT.